This record looks at one TCR beta chain sequence and its context. The sample originates from a study of shared T cell receptors in the human thymus. The J segment lost 5 bases and the V segment lost 8 bases, leaving 9 bases of the junction unmatched. This CDR3 has 14 residues. CDR1 SNHLY and CDR2 FYNNEI come from the germline V gene. Produced via immunoSEQ multiplex PCR; TCRdb's table is partial and in-frame only. The sample includes some 700,000 clones, roughly 88% of them seen just once. These data also featured in a second study, about human thymus T cells. From that paper: The donor group consisted of healthy Finnish infants who were having corrective surgery for congenital heart defects. Corrective heart surgery yielded resections, and these provided the thymus tissue. Thymic TCR repertoires of unrelated people reportedly overlapped highly.

This chain links TRBV2 with TRBJ1-1; 9 nucleotides align to TRBD1. Sequencing was performed on thymocytes. The receptor was derived from a girl under three years old with a congenital heart defect. CDR3 DNA: TGTGCCAGCTTACAACAGGGGGCGCCTACTGAAGCTTTCTTT. Its protein is CASLQQGAPTEAFF.